These T cell receptor beta chains were read from a single sample in a study of control samples from healthy donors and cancer patients. Method: immunoSEQ multiplex PCR; TCRdb's copy keeps in-frame clones and lacks some. The sample has just over 150,000 clones, 85% to 95% seen once; the top ten hold around 2.2%. Material: blood. The receptors originated from a man aged 50 to 59 in good health. Each CDR3 is given with its conserved first and last residue. Each record gives: D gene, clone size, V gene, J gene, CDR3 DNA, CDR3 protein. D genes are given only for firm matches. Not every row has a clone size; where given, it reads once, few, many or a size class.

D gene: .; clone size: .; V gene: TRBV7-2; J gene: TRBJ2-5; CDR3 DNA: TGTGCCAGCATCAGGAGAGGAGGAGAGACCCAGTACTTC; CDR3 protein: CASIRRGGETQYF
D gene: .; clone size: once; V gene: TRBV5-1; J gene: TRBJ1-6; CDR3 DNA: TGCGCCAGCAGCTTGGCCGGGGCAGGGGAGTTCTCTACCCTCCACTTT; CDR3 protein: CASSLAGAGEFSTLHF
D gene: .; clone size: .; V gene: TRBV21-1; J gene: TRBJ2-1; CDR3 DNA: TGTGCCAGCAGCAAAGGAGGGGGCGGAACCTACAATGAGCAGTTCTTC; CDR3 protein: CASSKGGGGTYNEQFF
D gene: .; clone size: .; V gene: TRBV30; J gene: TRBJ1-1; CDR3 DNA: TGTGCCTGGCAAGGGGGGAGGGACACTACTGAAGCTTTCTTT; CDR3 protein: CAWQGGRDTTEAFF
D gene: .; clone size: once; V gene: TRBV3-1/TRBV3-2; J gene: TRBJ2-7; CDR3 DNA: TGTGCCAGCAGCCAAGTTCGTACCGAGCAGTACTTC; CDR3 protein: CASSQVRTEQYF
D gene: TRBD1; clone size: .; V gene: TRBV12-5; J gene: TRBJ1-1; CDR3 DNA: TGTGCTAGTGGTTTGTCTACAGGGGGCGACGCTTTCTTT; CDR3 protein: CASGLSTGGDAFF
D gene: TRBD1; clone size: .; V gene: TRBV25-1; J gene: TRBJ1-4; CDR3 DNA: TGTGCCAGCAGGGCCCCGACAGGGGGTAATGAAAAACTGTTTTTT; CDR3 protein: CASRAPTGGNEKLFF
D gene: .; clone size: .; V gene: TRBV2; J gene: TRBJ2-3; CDR3 DNA: TGTGCCAGCAGTGAAGCGACAGCCCTAGATACGCAGTATTTT; CDR3 protein: CASSEATALDTQYF
D gene: .; clone size: .; V gene: TRBV5-1; J gene: TRBJ2-1; CDR3 DNA: TGCGCCAGCAGTCAAGACGGGACCGGGAATGAGCAGTTCTTC; CDR3 protein: CASSQDGTGNEQFF
D gene: TRBD1; clone size: once; V gene: TRBV19; J gene: TRBJ1-5; CDR3 DNA: TGTGCCAGTAGTTATCAAGGACAGGGAAGGAATCAGCCCCAGCATTTT; CDR3 protein: CASSYQGQGRNQPQHF
D gene: .; clone size: .; V gene: TRBV19; J gene: TRBJ1-6; CDR3 DNA: TGTGCCAGTAGTATGACACCGAGCTCCTATAATTCACCCCTCCACTTT; CDR3 protein: CASSMTPSSYNSPLHF
D gene: .; clone size: .; V gene: TRBV18; J gene: TRBJ1-5; CDR3 DNA: TGTGCCAGCTCGGACAGAGAAAGCAATCAGCCCCAGCATTTT; CDR3 protein: CASSDRESNQPQHF
D gene: .; clone size: .; V gene: TRBV12-3/TRBV12-4; J gene: TRBJ2-2; CDR3 DNA: TGTGCCAGCAGTTTTTCGAACACCGGGGAGCTGTTTTTT; CDR3 protein: CASSFSNTGELFF
D gene: TRBD1; clone size: .; V gene: TRBV6-5; J gene: TRBJ1-1; CDR3 DNA: TGTGCCAGCAGAGGTACCCCGGGACAGGGTGTTGAAGCTTTCTTT; CDR3 protein: CASRGTPGQGVEAFF
D gene: TRBD2; clone size: .; V gene: TRBV5-1; J gene: TRBJ2-3; CDR3 DNA: TGCGCCAGCAGCTTGGTAGTAGCGGGAGACGGCACAGATACGCAGTATTTT; CDR3 protein: CASSLVVAGDGTDTQYF
D gene: TRBD1; clone size: .; V gene: TRBV5-1; J gene: TRBJ2-2; CDR3 DNA: TGCGCCAGCAACCCAGGGGGCCCCGGGGAGCTGTTTTTT; CDR3 protein: CASNPGGPGELFF
D gene: TRBD1; clone size: .; V gene: TRBV2; J gene: TRBJ1-2; CDR3 DNA: TGTGCCAGCAGGAATCAGGGGGCTAACTATGGCTACACCTTC; CDR3 protein: CASRNQGANYGYTF
D gene: .; clone size: .; V gene: TRBV9; J gene: TRBJ2-1; CDR3 DNA: TGTGCCAGCAGCGTAGACCAGGGAGGATACAATGAGCAGTTCTTC; CDR3 protein: CASSVDQGGYNEQFF
D gene: .; clone size: .; V gene: TRBV14; J gene: TRBJ1-2; CDR3 DNA: TGTGCCAGCAGCCAGACGTTCAACTTATATGGCTACACCTTC; CDR3 protein: CASSQTFNLYGYTF
D gene: TRBD1; clone size: .; V gene: TRBV9; J gene: TRBJ1-6; CDR3 DNA: TGTGCCAGCAGCCAGGGGGGTTCACCCCTCCACTTT; CDR3 protein: CASSQGGSPLHF
D gene: .; clone size: .; V gene: TRBV7-6; J gene: TRBJ1-5; CDR3 DNA: TGTGCCAGCAGCTTTAGGGACAGCAATCAGCCCCAGCATTTT; CDR3 protein: CASSFRDSNQPQHF
D gene: TRBD1; clone size: .; V gene: TRBV5-1; J gene: TRBJ1-4; CDR3 DNA: TGCGCCAGCAGCTTGGACAGGGGTCGTGAAAAACTGTTTTTT; CDR3 protein: CASSLDRGREKLFF
D gene: .; clone size: .; V gene: TRBV2; J gene: TRBJ1-5; CDR3 DNA: TGTGCCAGCAGTGACAAGGCGGTGACCCGGGGAAGTCAGCCCCAGCATTTT; CDR3 protein: CASSDKAVTRGSQPQHF
D gene: .; clone size: .; V gene: TRBV9; J gene: TRBJ2-7; CDR3 DNA: TGTGCCAGCAGCGTAGTGGCTAGTACCTACGAGCAGTACTTC; CDR3 protein: CASSVVASTYEQYF